The text below deals with one TCR beta chain. The antigen is unknown. This sample was included in a study of high-grade serous ovarian cancer treatment subgroups. Findings and limits, study-wide: Without spatial data, bulk sequencing limits insight into HGSC tumor diversity.

Tumor samples were taken before definitive surgery or chemotherapy. Produced via immunoSEQ multiplex PCR; TCRdb's table is partial and in-frame only. The sample records 6,500 to 8,000 clones, approximately 79% being singletons. The source is a human donor with high-grade serous ovarian cancer. Source material: tumor tissue.

The DNA of the CDR3 is TGTGCCAGCAGCCCACAGCGGGCAGATACGCAGTATTTT. Protein: CASSPQRADTQYF. The chain is built from TRBV11-1 and TRBJ2-3, with TRBD2 as a possible D gene (6 bases). The CDR3 is 13 amino acids. Per germline, CDR1 SGHAT and CDR2 FQDESV (reference sequence). The V and J ends lost 5 bases and 4 bases respectively, with 10 bases between them.